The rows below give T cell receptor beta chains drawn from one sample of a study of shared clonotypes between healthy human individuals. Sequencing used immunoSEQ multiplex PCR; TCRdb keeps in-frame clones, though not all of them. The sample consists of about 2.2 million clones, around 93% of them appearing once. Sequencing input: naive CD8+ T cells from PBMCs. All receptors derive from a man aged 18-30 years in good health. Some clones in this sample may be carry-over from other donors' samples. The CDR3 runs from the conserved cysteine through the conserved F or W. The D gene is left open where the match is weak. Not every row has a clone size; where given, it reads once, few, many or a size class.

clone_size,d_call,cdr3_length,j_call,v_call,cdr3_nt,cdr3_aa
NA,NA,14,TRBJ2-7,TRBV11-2,TGTGCCAGCAGCTTAGTTGGTGCGGCCTACGAGCAGTACTTC,CASSLVGAAYEQYF
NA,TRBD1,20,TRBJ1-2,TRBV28,TGTGCCAGCAGCTCTTCTATAACAATAATCGGACAGGGGACTAACTATGGCTACACCTTC,CASSSSITIIGQGTNYGYTF
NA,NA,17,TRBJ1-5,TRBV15,TGTGCCACCAGCAGACATCCTCGGCAGACTAGCAATCAGCCCCAGCATTTT,CATSRHPRQTSNQPQHF
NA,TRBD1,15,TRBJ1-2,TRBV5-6,TGTGCCAGCAGCTCGGACAGGGAGGTAGACTATGGCTACACCTTC,CASSSDREVDYGYTF
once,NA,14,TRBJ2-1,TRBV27,TGTGCCAGCAGCCTAGGAGGCTCCTACAATGAGCAGTTCTTC,CASSLGGSYNEQFF
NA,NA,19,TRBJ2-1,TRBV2,TGTGCCAGCAGTGAATATTCCGGGTGGGAGGAACATAACTACAATGAGCAGTTCTTC,CASSEYSGWEEHNYNEQFF
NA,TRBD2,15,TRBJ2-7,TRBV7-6,TGTGCCAGCAGCAATGGACTAGCGGGAGAATACGAGCAGTACTTC,CASSNGLAGEYEQYF
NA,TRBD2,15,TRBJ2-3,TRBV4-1,TGCGCCAGCAGCCTTAGCGGGACCAGCACAGATACGCAGTATTTT,CASSLSGTSTDTQYF
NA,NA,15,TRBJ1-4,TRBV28,TGTGCCAGCAGTTTAGACTTCGCCACTAATGAAAAACTGTTTTTT,CASSLDFATNEKLFF
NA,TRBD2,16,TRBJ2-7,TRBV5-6,TGTGCCAGCAGCCTCATGGGGGCTAGCGGGTTTCACGAGCAGTACTTC,CASSLMGASGFHEQYF
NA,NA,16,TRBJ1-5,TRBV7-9,TGTGCCAGCAGCTTCTCCGGGGGGGGTAGCAATCAGCCCCAGCATTTT,CASSFSGGGSNQPQHF
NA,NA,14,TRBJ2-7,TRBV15,TGTGCCACCAGCGTCGGTTTAGGACCCTACGAGCAGTACTTC,CATSVGLGPYEQYF
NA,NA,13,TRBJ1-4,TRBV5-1,TGCGCCAGCAGCTTGGAGGGGAGGAAAAAACTGTTTTTT,CASSLEGRKKLFF
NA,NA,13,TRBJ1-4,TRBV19,TGTGCCAGTAGTATAGACTATAATGAAAAACTGTTTTTT,CASSIDYNEKLFF
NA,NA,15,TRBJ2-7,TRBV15,TGTGCCACCAGCAACGGGGCGGGCCGGTACTACGAGCAGTACTTC,CATSNGAGRYYEQYF
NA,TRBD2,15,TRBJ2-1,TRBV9,TGTGCCAGCAGCGGTACTAGCGGGAGGCGGGAGGGGCAGTTCTTC,CASSGTSGRREGQFF
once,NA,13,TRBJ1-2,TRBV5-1,TGCGCCAGCAGCTTTTCTTACGGGGACGGCTACACCTTC,CASSFSYGDGYTF
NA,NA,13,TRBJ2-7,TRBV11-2,TGTGCCAGCAGCTTAGTAGGGCGCTACGAGCAGTACTTC,CASSLVGRYEQYF
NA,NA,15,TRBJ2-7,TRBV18,TGTGCCAGCTCACCACCGCAGGGGCCCTCCTACGAGCAGTACTTC,CASSPPQGPSYEQYF
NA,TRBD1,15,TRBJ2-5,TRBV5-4,TGTGCCAGCAGCCCGGGACAGGGGTGGGGAGAGACCCAGTACTTC,CASSPGQGWGETQYF
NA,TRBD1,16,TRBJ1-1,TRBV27,TGTGCCAGCAGTTTAGGATATTCGGACAGGGGCACTGAAGCTTTCTTT,CASSLGYSDRGTEAFF
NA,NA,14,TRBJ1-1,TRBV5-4,TGTGCCAGCAGCTTGGTTCAGGGACCAACTGAAGCTTTCTTT,CASSLVQGPTEAFF
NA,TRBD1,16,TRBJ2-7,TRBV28,TGTGCCAGCAGTTTCTCCCCGGGGACAGGGATGGGGGAGCAGTACTTC,CASSFSPGTGMGEQYF
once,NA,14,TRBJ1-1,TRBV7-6,TGTGCCAGCAGCTTACCGGCCCTAGGCGCTGAAGCTTTCTTT,CASSLPALGAEAFF
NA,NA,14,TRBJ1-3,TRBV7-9,TGTGCCAGCAGCTCGCTCAGCTCTGGAAACACCATATATTTT,CASSSLSSGNTIYF
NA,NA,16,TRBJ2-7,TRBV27,TGTGCCAGCAGCCCCCTTCTGGGGTCCCCCGAGTACGAGCAGTACTTC,CASSPLLGSPEYEQYF
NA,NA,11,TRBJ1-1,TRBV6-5,TGTGCCAGTTTAGGACAGATTGACGCTTTCTTT,CASLGQIDAFF
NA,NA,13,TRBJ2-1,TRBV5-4,TGTGCCAGCAGCTCGCCCCCTGGGTATGAGCAGTTCTTC,CASSSPPGYEQFF
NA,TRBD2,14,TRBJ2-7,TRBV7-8,TGTGCCAGCAGCCCGCTAGCGGGAGGTTACGAGCAGTACTTC,CASSPLAGGYEQYF
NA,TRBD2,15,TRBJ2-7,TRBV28,TGTGCCAGCAGTTCCCCAATAGCGGGACCCTACGAGCAGTACTTC,CASSSPIAGPYEQYF
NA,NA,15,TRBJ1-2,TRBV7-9,TGTGCCAGCAGCTTAGCGCCAGGTTCTCGCTATGGCTACACCTTC,CASSLAPGSRYGYTF
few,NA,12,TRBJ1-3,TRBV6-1,TGTGCCAGCAGTGAAGGGAGGAGACAGATCGATTTT,CASSEGRRQIDF
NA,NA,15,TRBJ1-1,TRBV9,TGTGCCAGCAGCGTAGTTGGAGGGGCGCACACTGAAGCTTTCTTT,CASSVVGGAHTEAFF
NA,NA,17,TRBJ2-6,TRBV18,TGTGCCAGCTCACCCGGGCCTTACGCCACCGGGGCCAACGTCCTGACTTTC,CASSPGPYATGANVLTF
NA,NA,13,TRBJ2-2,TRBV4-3,TGCGCCAGCAGCCAAGATAGGGGCGGGGAGCTGTTTTTT,CASSQDRGGELFF
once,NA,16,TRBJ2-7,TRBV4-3,TGCGCCAGCAGCCCAGTAGCGGTTCAGAGCTCCTACGAGCAGTACTTC,CASSPVAVQSSYEQYF
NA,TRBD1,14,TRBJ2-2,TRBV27,TGTGCCAGCAGTGAACAGGGGCACACCGGGGAGCTGTTTTTT,CASSEQGHTGELFF
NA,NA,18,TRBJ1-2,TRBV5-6,TGTGCCAGCAGCTTGGAGGGCCCAACTCCGCGAAGGGAGGATGGCTACACCTTC,CASSLEGPTPRREDGYTF
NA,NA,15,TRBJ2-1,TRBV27,TGTGCCAGCAGTTTTGGCACCAGCTCCTACAATGAGCAGTTCTTC,CASSFGTSSYNEQFF
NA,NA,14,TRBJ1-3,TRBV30,TGTGCCTGGAGGGACACGGTCTCTGGAAACACCATATATTTT,CAWRDTVSGNTIYF
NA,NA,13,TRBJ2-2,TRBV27,TGTGCCAGCAGTTTACTGGGGACCGGGGAGCTGTTTTTT,CASSLLGTGELFF
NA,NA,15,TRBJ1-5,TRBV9,TGTGCCAGCAGCCCAGCAGGGAACCGCAATCAGCCCCAGCATTTT,CASSPAGNRNQPQHF